These 14 T cell receptor beta chains came from one sample sequenced in a study of breast tumors, draining lymph nodes, adjacent tissues. TCRdb recomputed calls from the multiplex PCR reads with MiXCR, one row per CDR3 protein. The data contain 25,000 or so distinct CDR3 sequences, approximately 70% of them seen just once; the ten biggest clones take up more than 20%. Sequenced material: tumor-adjacent breast tissue. The receptors were gathered from a female donor with breast cancer. Some clones in this sample may be carry-over from other donors' samples.

The V gene is TRBV6-6, the J gene TRBJ1-4, with D perhaps matching TRBD1 (6 bases). Germline V gene data show CDR1 as MNHNY and CDR2 as SVGAGI (reference sequence). Trimming removed 8 bases at V and 12 bases at J, with 19 bases between. The CDR3 extends over 13 amino acids. For the CDR3, the DNA is TGTGCCAGCGGGGATCATGGGGGCAGGCAACTGTTTTTT. Its translation: CASGDHGGRQLFF.

This clonotype was observed many times. The chain links TRBV18 to TRBJ1-2, with a tentative D call TRBD1 (6 bases). V was clipped by 3 bases and J by 6 bases, with 17 bases between them. CDR3 size: 15 residues. Germline V gene sequence: CDR1 KGHSH, CDR2 LQKENI. The CDR3 nucleotides are TGTGCCAGCTCACCCCTCGGGGGGCGATCCGATGGCTACACCTTC. Translated, it gives CASSPLGGRSDGYTF.

The CDR3 loop reads CASRDTLGNSPLHF. CDR3 nucleotide sequence: TGTGCCAGCAGAGACACCCTGGGTAATTCACCCCTCCACTTT. The rearrangement joins TRBV2 to TRBJ1-6; D unresolved. Trimming cost V 6 bases and J 6 bases, with 12 bases left between them. The CDR3 totals 14 residues. Germline CDR1 is SNHLY and CDR2 is FYNNEI.

This chain links TRBV20-1 with TRBJ1-2; D is possibly TRBD1 (5 bases). V was clipped by 0 bases and J by 5 bases, with 13 bases between them. Germline V gives CDR1 DFQATT, CDR2 SNEGSKA (reference sequence). The CDR3 is made up of 14 amino acids. The CDR3 bases are TGCAGTGCTAGAGATCAGAGGACACATTATGGCTACACCTTC. Amino acids: CSARDQRTHYGYTF.

Written as DNA, the CDR3 is TGTGCCAGCAGCTTAGTTACTCTAGCGGGCCATTACGAGCAGTACTTC. As protein: CASSLVTLAGHYEQYF. The gene calls are TRBV11-2 and TRBJ2-7, with 8 bases identical to TRBD2. V was pared by 1 base and J by 4 bases, with 9 bases of the junction left unmatched. This CDR3 spans 16 amino acids. The germline CDR1 and CDR2 sequences are SGHAT and FQNNGV.

This clonotype has ten or more counts. The V gene is TRBV27, the J gene TRBJ2-3; tentative D call: TRBD1 (6 bases). From germline, CDR1 is MNHEY and CDR2 SMNVEV (reference sequence). With 3 bases removed from V and 6 bases from J, the gap between germline ends came to 13 bases. The CDR3 is made up of 14 amino acids. Here the CDR3 reads CASSFTTGSDTQYF. The CDR3, as DNA: TGTGCCAGCAGTTTCACCACAGGGTCGGATACGCAGTATTTT.

This sequence joins TRBV11-2 and TRBJ1-5; tentatively, D is TRBD1 (6 bases). V lost 0 bases and J 9 bases, leaving 15 bases between the germline ends. The V gene's germline CDR1 is SGHAT and CDR2 FQNNGV. There are 15 residues in the CDR3. The CDR3 DNA is TGTGCCAGCAGCTTAGATCGGGGGGCGGAGCGGCCCCAGCATTTT. Translated, it gives CASSLDRGAERPQHF.

This chain links TRBV11-2 with TRBJ2-7; D ambiguous. Looked up from germline, CDR1 is SGHAT and CDR2 is FQNNGV. V lost 0 bases to trimming and J lost 6 bases, with 9 bases between them. The CDR3 has 13 residues. DNA for the CDR3: TGTGCCAGCAGCTTAGATATCGTCTTCGAGCAGTACTTC. It codes for CASSLDIVFEQYF.

This clonotype was counted between two and nine times. This chain uses TRBV11-2 with TRBJ2-1, with 9 bases aligning to TRBD1. The CDR3 is made up of 12 amino acids. Germline assignment: CDR1 SGHAT and CDR2 FQNNGV. The ends lost 5 bases at V and 10 bases at J; junction bases unmatched: 3. The CDR3 sequence: CASSVGQGEQFF. Written as DNA, the CDR3 is TGTGCCAGCAGCGTCGGACAGGGGGAGCAGTTCTTC.

This clonotype occurred once. The chain links TRBV4-1 to TRBJ2-5, with 13 positions matching TRBD2. Germline-derived CDR1 and CDR2 are MGHRA and YSYEKL. The CDR3 is 16 amino acids. The trim removed 0 bases at V and 2 bases at J, leaving 0 bases unmatched. Here the CDR3 reads CASSQELAGGQETQYF. The DNA of the CDR3 is TGCGCCAGCAGCCAAGAACTAGCGGGAGGGCAAGAGACCCAGTACTTC.

In its sample, this clonotype was seen many times. V gene TRBV6-1 combines with J gene TRBJ1-2, with 8 bases lining up with TRBD1. This CDR3 has 14 amino acids. The V gene's germline CDR1 is MNHNS and CDR2 SASEGT. V shed 6 bases and J 6 bases; nucleotides not matched to a gene: 9. CDR3 bases: TGTGCCAGCAGGATTTCGGACAGGGTGGATGGCTACACCTTC. As protein: CASRISDRVDGYTF.

The CDR3 region has the DNA TGTGCCAGCAGGGATACAGGGGTTCAAGGGCAGTACTTC. Translating gives CASRDTGVQGQYF. V gene TRBV7-8 combines with J gene TRBJ2-7, with TRBD1 identical over 7 bases. There are 13 residues in the CDR3. Trimming cost V 6 bases and J 9 bases; bases outside gene matches: 11. Germline CDR1 reads SGHVS; CDR2 reads FQNEAQ.

The rearrangement joins TRBV7-9 to TRBJ2-7, with 8 positions matching TRBD1. V lost 0 bases, J lost 7 bases, and 8 bases stayed unmatched. The V gene's germline CDR1 is SEHNR and CDR2 FQNEAQ (reference sequence). There are 15 residues in the CDR3. The CDR3 nucleotides read TGTGCCAGCAGCTTAGCGCTGGGCAGGGGGCAAGAGCAGTACTTC. It specifies CASSLALGRGQEQYF.

The J gene is TRBJ2-3, the V gene TRBV12-3 or TRBV12-4; 14 bases align to TRBD2. The CDR3 totals 15 residues. V was clipped by 8 bases and J by 5 bases; unmatched bases: 6. The CDR3 loop reads CASGGTSGSIDTQYF. In DNA form, the CDR3 reads TGTGCCAGCGGGGGGACTAGCGGGAGTATAGATACGCAGTATTTT.